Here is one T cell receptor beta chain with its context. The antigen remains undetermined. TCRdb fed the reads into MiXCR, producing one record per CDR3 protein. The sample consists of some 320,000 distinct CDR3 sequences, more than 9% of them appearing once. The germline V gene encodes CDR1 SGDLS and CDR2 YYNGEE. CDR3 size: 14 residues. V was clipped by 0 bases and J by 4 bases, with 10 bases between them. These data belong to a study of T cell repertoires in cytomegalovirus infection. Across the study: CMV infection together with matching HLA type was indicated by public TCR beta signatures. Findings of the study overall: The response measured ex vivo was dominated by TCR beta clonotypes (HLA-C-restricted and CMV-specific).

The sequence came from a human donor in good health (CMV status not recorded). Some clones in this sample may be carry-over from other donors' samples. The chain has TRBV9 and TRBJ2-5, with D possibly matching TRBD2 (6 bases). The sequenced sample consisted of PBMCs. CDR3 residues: CASSVGLVRETQYF. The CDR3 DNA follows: TGTGCCAGCAGCGTAGGACTAGTCAGAGAGACCCAGTACTTC.